The T cell receptor beta chain described here comes from a study of T-cell memory formation after mild COVID-19. Per germline, CDR1 KGHDR and CDR2 SFDVKD. Trimming removed 7 bases from V and 0 bases from J, with 24 bases in between. This CDR3 has 19 amino acids. TCRdb called the 5' RACE reads again in MiXCR, with one record for every CDR3 protein. The table lists roughly 190,000 distinct CDR3 sequences, about 11% of them singletons, with roughly 3% in the top ten. The V gene is TRBV24-1, the J gene TRBJ1-5; maybe TRBD1 (5 bases). The sequencing input was PBMCs or a T cell subset sorted from them (not recorded which). The sequence was obtained from a man between 18 and 29 years old who had mild COVID-19 (a few samples of this study predate the infection). Cell type and time point are not known. The CDR3 region has the DNA TGTGCCACCAGCACATCACAGGCGTCCACCCCTTATAGCAATCAGCCCCAGCATTTT. Translated, it gives CATSTSQASTPYSNQPQHF.